This section outlines one T cell receptor (beta chain) sequence together with its context. The antigen remains undetermined. Additional DNA sequences in this sample encode the identical CDR3. The repertoire was sequenced with immunoSEQ multiplex PCR; TCRdb's copy has only in-frame clones and lacks some. The sample shows 90,000 to 150,000 clones, roughly 90% of them seen only once. The CDR3 loop spans 13 amino acids. Trimming stripped 3 bases from V and 5 bases from J, with 7 bases between. The V gene's germline CDR1 is KGHSH and CDR2 LQKENI. This entry is derived from a study of T cell responses to AZD1222 COVID-19 vaccine. Study-wide points: Just a handful of AZD1222 recipients were seropositive at baseline. Spike-wide vaccine-associated CD4 TCRs dominated at 160-218 and 743-854.

The sequencing used peripheral blood, collected 28 days after the second AZD1222 dose. The clonotype was recovered from an adult who received the AZD1222 COVID-19 vaccine. The chain recombines TRBV18 with TRBJ2-2; a possible D gene is TRBD1 (5 bases). In DNA form, the CDR3 reads TGTGCCAGCTCACCGCAGGGTACCGGGGAGCTGTTTTTT. It translates to CASSPQGTGELFF.